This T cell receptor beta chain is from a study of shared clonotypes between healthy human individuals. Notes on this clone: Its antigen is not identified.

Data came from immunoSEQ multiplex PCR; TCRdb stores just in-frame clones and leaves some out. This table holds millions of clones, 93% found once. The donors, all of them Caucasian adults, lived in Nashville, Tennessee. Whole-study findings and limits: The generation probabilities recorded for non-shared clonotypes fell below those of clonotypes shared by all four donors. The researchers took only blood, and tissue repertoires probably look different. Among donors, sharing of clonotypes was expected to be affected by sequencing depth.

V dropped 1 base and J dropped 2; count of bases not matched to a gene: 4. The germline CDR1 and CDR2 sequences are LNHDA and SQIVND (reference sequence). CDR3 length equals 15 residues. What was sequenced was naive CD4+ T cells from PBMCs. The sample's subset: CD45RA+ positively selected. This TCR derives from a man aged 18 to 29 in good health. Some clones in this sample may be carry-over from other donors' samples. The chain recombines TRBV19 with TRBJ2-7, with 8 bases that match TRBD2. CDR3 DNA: TGTGCCAGTAGTATAGGGGCGGGAGGAACCTACGAGCAGTACTTC. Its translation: CASSIGAGGTYEQYF. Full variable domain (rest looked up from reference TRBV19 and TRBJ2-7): DGGITQSPKYLFRKEGQNVTLSCEQNLNHDAMYWYRQDPGQGLRLIYYSQIVNDFQKGDIAEGYSVSREKKESFPLTVTSAQKNPTAFYLCASSIGAGGTYEQYFGPGTRLTVT.